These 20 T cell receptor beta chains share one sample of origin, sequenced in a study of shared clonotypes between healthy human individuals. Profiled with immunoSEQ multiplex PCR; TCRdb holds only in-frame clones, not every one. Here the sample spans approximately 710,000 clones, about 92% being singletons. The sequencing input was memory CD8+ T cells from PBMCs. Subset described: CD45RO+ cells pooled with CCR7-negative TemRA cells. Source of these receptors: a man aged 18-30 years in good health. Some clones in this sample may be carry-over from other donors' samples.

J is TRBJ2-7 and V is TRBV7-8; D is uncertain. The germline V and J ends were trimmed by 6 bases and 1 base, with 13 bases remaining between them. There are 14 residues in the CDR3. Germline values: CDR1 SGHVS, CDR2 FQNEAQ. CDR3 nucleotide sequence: TGTGCCAGCAGACGGCGATCCCGGTCCTACGAGCAGTACTTC. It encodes CASRRRSRSYEQYF.

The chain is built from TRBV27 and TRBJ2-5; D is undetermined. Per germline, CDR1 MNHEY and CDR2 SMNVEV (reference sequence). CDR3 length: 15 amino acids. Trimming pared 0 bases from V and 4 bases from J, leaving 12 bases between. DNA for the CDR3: TGTGCCAGCAGTTTATCTTCATATCCCGGAGAGACCCAGTACTTC. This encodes CASSLSSYPGETQYF.

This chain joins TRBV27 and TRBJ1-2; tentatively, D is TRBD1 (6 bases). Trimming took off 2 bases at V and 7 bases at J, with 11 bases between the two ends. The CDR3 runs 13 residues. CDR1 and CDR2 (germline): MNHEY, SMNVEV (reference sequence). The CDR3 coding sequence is TGTGCCAGCAGTTTAACGGGGGGCGGTGGCTACACCTTC. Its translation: CASSLTGGGGYTF.

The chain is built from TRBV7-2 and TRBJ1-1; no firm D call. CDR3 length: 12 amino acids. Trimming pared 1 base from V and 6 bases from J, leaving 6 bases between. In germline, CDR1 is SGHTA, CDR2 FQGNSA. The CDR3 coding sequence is TGTGCCAGCAGCTTAGGGTCGCCTGAAGCTTTCTTT. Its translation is CASSLGSPEAFF.

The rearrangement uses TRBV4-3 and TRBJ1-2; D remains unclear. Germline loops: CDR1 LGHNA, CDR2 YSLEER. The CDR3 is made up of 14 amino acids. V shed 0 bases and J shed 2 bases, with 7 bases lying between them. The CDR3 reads CASSQDSPNYGYTF. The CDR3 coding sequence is TGCGCCAGCAGCCAAGATAGCCCCAACTATGGCTACACCTTC.

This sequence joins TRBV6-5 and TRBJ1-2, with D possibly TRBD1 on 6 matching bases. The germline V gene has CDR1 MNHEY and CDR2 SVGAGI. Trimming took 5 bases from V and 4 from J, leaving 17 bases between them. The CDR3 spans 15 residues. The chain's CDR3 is CASSVRGAFLYGYTF. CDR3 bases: TGTGCCAGCAGTGTCAGGGGCGCCTTCCTCTATGGCTACACCTTC.

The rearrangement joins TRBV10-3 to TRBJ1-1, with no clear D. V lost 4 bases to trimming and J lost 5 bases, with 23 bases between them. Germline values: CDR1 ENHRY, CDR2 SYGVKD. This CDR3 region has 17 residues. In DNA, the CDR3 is TGTGCCATCAGTGTCTGGGCAGCCGCCGACCGAACAACTGAAGCTTTCTTT. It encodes CAISVWAAADRTTEAFF.

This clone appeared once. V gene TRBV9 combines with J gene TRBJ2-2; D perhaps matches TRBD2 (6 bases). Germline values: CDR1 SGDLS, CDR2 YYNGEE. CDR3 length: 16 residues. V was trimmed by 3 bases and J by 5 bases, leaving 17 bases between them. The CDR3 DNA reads TGTGCCAGCAGCGATTCGGGGGTAGCATGGACCGGGGAGCTGTTTTTT. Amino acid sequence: CASSDSGVAWTGELFF. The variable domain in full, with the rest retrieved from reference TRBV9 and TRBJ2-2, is DSGVTQTPKHLITATGQRVTLRCSPRSGDLSVYWYQQSLDQGLQFLIQYYNGEERAKGNILERFSAQQFPDLHSELNLSSLELGDSALYFCASSDSGVAWTGELFFGEGSRLTVL.

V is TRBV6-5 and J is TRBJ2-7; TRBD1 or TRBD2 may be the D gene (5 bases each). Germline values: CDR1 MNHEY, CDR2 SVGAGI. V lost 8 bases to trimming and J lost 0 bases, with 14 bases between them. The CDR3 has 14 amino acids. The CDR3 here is CASLGTVSSYEQYF. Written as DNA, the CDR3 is TGTGCCAGCTTAGGGACCGTAAGCTCCTACGAGCAGTACTTC.

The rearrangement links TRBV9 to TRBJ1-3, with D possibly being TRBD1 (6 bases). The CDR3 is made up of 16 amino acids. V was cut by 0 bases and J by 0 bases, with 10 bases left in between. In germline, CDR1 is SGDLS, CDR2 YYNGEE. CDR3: CASSVDLGGSGNTIYF. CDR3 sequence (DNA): TGTGCCAGCAGCGTAGATTTAGGGGGCTCTGGAAACACCATATATTTT. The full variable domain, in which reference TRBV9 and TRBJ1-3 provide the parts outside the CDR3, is DSGVTQTPKHLITATGQRVTLRCSPRSGDLSVYWYQQSLDQGLQFLIQYYNGEERAKGNILERFSAQQFPDLHSELNLSSLELGDSALYFCASSVDLGGSGNTIYFGEGSWLTVV.

The CDR3 DNA follows: TGTGCCAGCAGCGTAGAGGGTGGGGCCAACGTCCTGACTTTC. As protein: CASSVEGGANVLTF. J is TRBJ2-6 and V is TRBV9; unclear D gene. Germline lookup yields CDR1 SGDLS and CDR2 YYNGEE. Between the trimmed V and J ends, which lost 0 bases and 3 bases, there was a span of 4 bases. The CDR3 is 14 residues long. Filled out from reference TRBV9 and TRBJ2-6, the complete variable domain reads DSGVTQTPKHLITATGQRVTLRCSPRSGDLSVYWYQQSLDQGLQFLIQYYNGEERAKGNILERFSAQQFPDLHSELNLSSLELGDSALYFCASSVEGGANVLTFGAGSRLTVL.

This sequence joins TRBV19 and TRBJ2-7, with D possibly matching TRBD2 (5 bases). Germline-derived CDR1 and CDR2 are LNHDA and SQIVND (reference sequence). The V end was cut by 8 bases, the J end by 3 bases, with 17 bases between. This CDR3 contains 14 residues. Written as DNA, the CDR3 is TGTGCCAGTGCATTATCCGGGAATTACTACGAGCAGTACTTC. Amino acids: CASALSGNYYEQYF.

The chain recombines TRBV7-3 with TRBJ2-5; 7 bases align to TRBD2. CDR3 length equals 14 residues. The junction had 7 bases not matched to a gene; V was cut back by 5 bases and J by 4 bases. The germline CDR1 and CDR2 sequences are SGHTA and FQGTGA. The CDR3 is CASSAGTIGETQYF. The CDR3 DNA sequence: TGTGCCAGCAGCGCCGGGACTATTGGAGAGACCCAGTACTTC.

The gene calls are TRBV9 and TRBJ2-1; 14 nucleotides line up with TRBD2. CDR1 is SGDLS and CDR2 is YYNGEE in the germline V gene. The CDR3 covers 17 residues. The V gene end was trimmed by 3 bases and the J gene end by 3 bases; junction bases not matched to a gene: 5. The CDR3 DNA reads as TGTGCCAGCAGCGCTCGGACTAGCGGGAGGCTCTACAATGAGCAGTTCTTC. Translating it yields CASSARTSGRLYNEQFF.

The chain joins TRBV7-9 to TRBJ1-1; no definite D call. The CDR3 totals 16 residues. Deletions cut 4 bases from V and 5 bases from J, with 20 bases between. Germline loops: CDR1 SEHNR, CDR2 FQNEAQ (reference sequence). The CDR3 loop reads CASSSSELPGRTEAFF. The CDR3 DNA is TGTGCCAGCAGCTCGTCCGAACTCCCTGGACGGACTGAAGCTTTCTTT.

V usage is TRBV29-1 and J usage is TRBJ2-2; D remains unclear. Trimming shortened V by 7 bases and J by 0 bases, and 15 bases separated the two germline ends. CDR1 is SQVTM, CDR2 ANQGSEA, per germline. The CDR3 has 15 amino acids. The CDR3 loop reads CSARWGLPNTGELFF. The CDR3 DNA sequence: TGCAGCGCCCGATGGGGATTACCGAACACCGGGGAGCTGTTTTTT.

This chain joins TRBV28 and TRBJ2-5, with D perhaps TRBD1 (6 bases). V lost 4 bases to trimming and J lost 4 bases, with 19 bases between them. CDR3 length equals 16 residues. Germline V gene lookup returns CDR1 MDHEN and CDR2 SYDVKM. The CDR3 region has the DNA TGTGCCAGCAGTTGGGACCCAGGGGTTAGGTTAGAGACCCAGTACTTC. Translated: CASSWDPGVRLETQYF.

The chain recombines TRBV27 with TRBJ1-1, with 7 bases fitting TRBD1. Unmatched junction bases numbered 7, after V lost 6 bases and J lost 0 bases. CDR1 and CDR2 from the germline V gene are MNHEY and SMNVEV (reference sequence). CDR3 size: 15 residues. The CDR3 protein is CASSQPGQLNTEAFF. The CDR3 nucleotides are TGTGCCAGCAGCCAGCCGGGACAGTTGAACACTGAAGCTTTCTTT.

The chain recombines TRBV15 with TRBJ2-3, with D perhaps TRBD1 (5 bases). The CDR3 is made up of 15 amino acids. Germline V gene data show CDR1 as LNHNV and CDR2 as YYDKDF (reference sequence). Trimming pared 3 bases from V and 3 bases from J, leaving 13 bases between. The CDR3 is CATSSDSELTDTQYF. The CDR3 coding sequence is TGTGCCACCAGCAGCGACAGCGAACTAACAGATACGCAGTATTTT. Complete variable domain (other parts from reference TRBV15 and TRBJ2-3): DAMVIQNPRYQVTQFGKPVTLSCSQTLNHNVMYWYQQKSSQAPKLLFHYYDKDFNNEADTPDNFQSRRPNTSFCFLDIRSPGLGDTAMYLCATSSDSELTDTQYFGPGTRLTVL.

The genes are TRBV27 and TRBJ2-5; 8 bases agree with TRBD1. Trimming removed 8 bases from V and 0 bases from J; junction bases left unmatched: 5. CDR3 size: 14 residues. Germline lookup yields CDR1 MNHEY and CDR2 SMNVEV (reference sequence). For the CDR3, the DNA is TGTGCCAGCCAGGGACAGGCCAACCAAGAGACCCAGTACTTC. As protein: CASQGQANQETQYF.